Each of the 32 T cell receptor beta chains below was sequenced from the same sample in a study of blood T cell repertoires in COVID-19. TCRdb's table, derived via immunoSEQ multiplex PCR, lists solely in-frame clones and lacks some. Found here are roughly 75,000 clones, about 82% of them singletons; the top ten hold 9.6%. The specimen sequenced was peripheral blood. The source of these receptors is a man aged 50-59 years with COVID-19, enrolled during active disease.

The chain has TRBV30 and TRBJ1-1; a weak D match, TRBD1 (6 bases). Trimming stripped 3 bases from V and 2 bases from J, with 10 bases between. This CDR3 has 13 amino acids. Germline CDR1 is GTSNPN and CDR2 is SVGIG (reference sequence). The CDR3 region has the DNA TGTGCCTGGAGGGGACACGCCAACACTGAAGCTTTCTTT. Its translation is CAWRGHANTEAFF.

J is TRBJ2-7 and V is TRBV2, with 9 bases aligning to TRBD1. The trim removed 6 bases at V and 2 bases at J, leaving 5 bases unmatched. Germline V CDR1 and CDR2: SNHLY, FYNNEI. There are 14 residues in the CDR3. The CDR3 protein is CASRMGTGTYEQYF. The CDR3 DNA reads TGTGCCAGCAGGATGGGGACAGGGACCTACGAGCAGTACTTC. The whole variable domain, filled in from reference TRBV2 and TRBJ2-7, reads EPEVTQTPSHQVTQMGQEVILRCVPISNHLYFYWYRQILGQKVEFLVSFYNNEISEKSEIFDDQFSVERPDGSNFTLKIRSTKLEDSAMYFCASRMGTGTYEQYFGPGTRLTVT.

The rearrangement links TRBV7-8 to TRBJ2-3; 9 bases map to TRBD2. Germline V gives CDR1 SGHVS, CDR2 FQNEAQ. Germline trimming cut 0 bases from V and 4 bases from J; bases unmatched to any gene: 20. CDR3 size: 21 residues. The CDR3 is CASSLAVQGRLAGGWSDTQYF. As DNA, the CDR3 is TGTGCCAGCAGCTTAGCGGTCCAGGGCCGACTGGCGGGAGGGTGGTCAGATACGCAGTATTTT. Full variable domain (remainder filled in from reference TRBV7-8 and TRBJ2-3): GAGVSQSPRYKVAKRGQDVALRCDPISGHVSLFWYQQALGQGPEFLTYFQNEAQLDKSGLPSDRFFAERPEGSVSTLKIQRTQQEDSAVYLCASSLAVQGRLAGGWSDTQYFGPGTRLTVL.

The rearrangement links TRBV15 to TRBJ1-3; D is unresolved. This CDR3 is 13 amino acids long. V shed 0 bases and J shed 6 bases, with 6 bases lying between them. The germline V gene has CDR1 LNHNV and CDR2 YYDKDF (reference sequence). The CDR3 DNA reads as TGTGCCACCAGCAGAGATCGGGTAAACACCATATATTTT. Its translation is CATSRDRVNTIYF.

The gene calls are TRBV19 and TRBJ1-5; D perhaps matches TRBD1 (6 bases). From germline, CDR1 is LNHDA and CDR2 SQIVND (reference sequence). The V gene lost 1 base and the J gene lost 5 bases, with 18 bases spanning the gap. The CDR3 spans 17 residues. The CDR3 nucleotides read TGTGCCAGTAGTATAGGGGCAGGGGATACGGGCTATCAGCCCCAGCATTTT. Encoded protein: CASSIGAGDTGYQPQHF.

This chain links TRBV30 with TRBJ2-3, with D possibly matching TRBD2 (6 bases). Looked up from germline, CDR1 is GTSNPN and CDR2 is SVGIG (reference sequence). This CDR3 is 14 amino acids long. V was trimmed by 1 base and J by 5 bases, leaving 13 bases between them. CDR3 bases: TGTGCCTGGAGTGGGGTGGGAGGCGTAGATACGCAGTATTTT. It yields the protein CAWSGVGGVDTQYF.

The chain carries TRBV2 and TRBJ1-5; D unresolved. Germline lookup yields CDR1 SNHLY and CDR2 FYNNEI. This CDR3 has 13 amino acids. V was shortened by 7 bases and J by 4 bases, with 11 bases between the two germline ends. Here the CDR3 DNA reads TGTGCCAGCAATACGTTACTTAATCAGCCCCAGCATTTT. The encoded protein is CASNTLLNQPQHF.

V is TRBV28 and J is TRBJ1-4; D possibly corresponds to TRBD1 (6 bases). Germline loops: CDR1 MDHEN, CDR2 SYDVKM. The CDR3 totals 12 residues. Trimming cost V 4 bases and J 13 bases, with 13 bases left between them. The CDR3 loop reads CASSYRGTPLFF. The CDR3 bases are TGTGCCAGCAGTTATAGAGGGACACCACTGTTTTTT.

The chain uses TRBV29-1 and TRBJ2-7; 9 bases line up with TRBD2. Germline V lookup: CDR1 SQVTM, CDR2 ANQGSEA. This CDR3 comprises 13 residues. J gave up 3 bases and V 3 bases, and 3 bases lay outside the gene matches. Here the CDR3 reads CSVDLAGSYEQYF. Here the CDR3 DNA reads TGCAGCGTTGATCTAGCGGGGAGCTACGAGCAGTACTTC.

This sequence joins TRBV18 and TRBJ1-2, with TRBD1 matching over 7 bases. The junction had 8 bases not matched to a gene; V was cut back by 6 bases and J by 4 bases. This CDR3 region has 14 residues. From germline, CDR1 is KGHSH and CDR2 LQKENI. In DNA form, the CDR3 reads TGTGCCAGCTCCCAGGAGGGACAGAGCTATGGCTACACCTTC. This encodes CASSQEGQSYGYTF.

This chain links TRBV19 with TRBJ1-5; 9 bases align to TRBD1. Losses at the gene ends were 9 bases for V and 4 bases for J; bases not matched to a gene: 7. The CDR3 has 14 amino acids. Germline V gives CDR1 LNHDA, CDR2 SQIVND (reference sequence). The CDR3 DNA is TGTGCCAGCACGGGACAGGGAGAAAATCAGCCCCAGCATTTT. Translating gives CASTGQGENQPQHF.

This chain uses TRBV18 with TRBJ2-7, with D uncertain. The CDR3 is 16 residues long. Per the germline V gene, CDR1 is KGHSH and CDR2 is LQKENI. The V gene lost 8 bases and the J gene lost 3 bases, with 23 bases spanning the gap. The CDR3 DNA is TGTGCCAGCACCCCGCAGTCAAAGAACAACCTCTACGAGCAGTACTTC. It yields the protein CASTPQSKNNLYEQYF.

The genes are TRBV7-2 and TRBJ1-1, with a weak D call TRBD1 (5 bases). This CDR3 comprises 14 residues. The V gene's germline CDR1 is SGHTA and CDR2 FQGNSA. The germline V and J ends were trimmed by 5 bases and 2 bases, with 12 bases remaining between them. The CDR3 DNA follows: TGTGCCAGCAGCATAGGGGCACTTAACACTGAAGCTTTCTTT. This gives the protein CASSIGALNTEAFF.

This clone was found once. V is TRBV2 and J is TRBJ1-3; D not certain. The length of the CDR3 is 14 residues. Germline V CDR1 and CDR2: SNHLY, FYNNEI. Trimming cost V 3 bases and J 4 bases, with 10 bases left between them. CDR3 sequence (DNA): TGTGCCAGCAGTGATCCGGTCAGGGGAAACACCATATATTTT. Translating it yields CASSDPVRGNTIYF.

The rearrangement uses TRBV2 and TRBJ1-2; 7 nucleotides agree with TRBD1. Trimming removed 6 bases from V and 4 bases from J; junction bases left unmatched: 2. The germline V gene encodes CDR1 SNHLY and CDR2 FYNNEI. There are 12 residues in the CDR3. The CDR3 DNA reads as TGTGCCAGCAGGGGACAGCCCTATGGCTACACCTTC. Encoded protein: CASRGQPYGYTF. The variable domain in full, with the rest retrieved from reference TRBV2 and TRBJ1-2, is EPEVTQTPSHQVTQMGQEVILRCVPISNHLYFYWYRQILGQKVEFLVSFYNNEISEKSEIFDDQFSVERPDGSNFTLKIRSTKLEDSAMYFCASRGQPYGYTFGSGTRLTVV.

The V call is TRBV12-3 or TRBV12-4, the J call TRBJ1-6, with no clear D. The V end was cut by 2 bases, the J end by 5 bases, with 4 bases between. This CDR3 comprises 13 residues. CDR3: CASSLTDNSPLHF. Written as DNA, the CDR3 is TGTGCCAGCAGTTTAACTGATAATTCACCCCTCCACTTT.

This rearrangement joins TRBV5-1 to TRBJ1-2, with 9 bases fitting TRBD1. Looked up from germline, CDR1 is SGHRS and CDR2 is YFSETQ. J lost 4 bases, V lost 4 bases, and 8 bases had no gene match. The CDR3 contains 15 residues. CDR3 sequence reads: CASSPRTGDVYGYTF. CDR3 nucleotide sequence: TGCGCCAGCAGCCCCAGGACAGGGGACGTCTATGGCTACACCTTC.

The chain employs TRBV7-8 and TRBJ2-1, with 7 bases fitting TRBD1. Germline values: CDR1 SGHVS, CDR2 FQNEAQ. Losses at the gene ends were 0 bases for V and 7 bases for J; bases not matched to a gene: 9. This CDR3 spans 16 amino acids. In DNA form, the CDR3 reads TGTGCCAGCAGCTTAGCGAATAGGGGGCGGGTGAATGAGCAGTTCTTC. It is translated as CASSLANRGRVNEQFF.

The chain carries TRBV2 and TRBJ1-2; D is possibly TRBD1 (5 bases). Germline CDR1 and CDR2: SNHLY and FYNNEI. The CDR3 spans 13 residues. V lost 4 bases to trimming and J lost 1 base, with 7 bases between them. The CDR3 nucleotides are TGTGCCAGCAGTGGACAGAGTAACTATGGCTACACCTTC. As protein: CASSGQSNYGYTF. Full variable domain (missing parts from reference TRBV2 and TRBJ1-2): EPEVTQTPSHQVTQMGQEVILRCVPISNHLYFYWYRQILGQKVEFLVSFYNNEISEKSEIFDDQFSVERPDGSNFTLKIRSTKLEDSAMYFCASSGQSNYGYTFGSGTRLTVV.

The chain combines TRBV13 with TRBJ1-5; D might be TRBD1 (6 bases). This CDR3 is built from 14 residues. Trimming left V 0 bases short and J 6 bases short, with 9 bases between. Germline CDR1 reads PRHDT; CDR2 reads FYEKMQ (reference sequence). CDR3 DNA: TGTGCCAGCAGCTTAGGTGGGGGCGGTCAGCCCCAGCATTTT. Amino acids: CASSLGGGGQPQHF.

CDR3 DNA sequence: TGTGCCAGCAGCTCCCCGGCTAGAGAAGAGACCCAGTACTTC. Translation gives CASSSPAREETQYF. V usage is TRBV7-2 and J usage is TRBJ2-5; no clear D gene. Germline V gene lookup returns CDR1 SGHTA and CDR2 FQGNSA. The CDR3 spans 14 residues. The V gene lost 4 bases and the J gene lost 3 bases, with 12 bases spanning the gap.

V gene TRBV7-8 combines with J gene TRBJ2-7; 7 nucleotides agree with TRBD1. Unmatched junction bases numbered 10, after V lost 5 bases and J lost 3 bases. Germline CDR1 is SGHVS and CDR2 is FQNEAQ. The CDR3 sequence is 15 residues long. CDR3 sequence: CASSIYRDSNYEQYF. The CDR3 DNA reads as TGTGCCAGCAGCATCTACCGGGACAGCAACTACGAGCAGTACTTC.

The CDR3 nucleotides are TGTGCCAGCAGCAAGTGGGGGGGCCACACTGAAGCTTTCTTT. Translating it yields CASSKWGGHTEAFF. The chain is built from TRBV6-5 and TRBJ1-1; D perhaps matches TRBD1 (6 bases). Looked up from germline, CDR1 is MNHEY and CDR2 is SVGAGI. Trimming pared 6 bases from V and 3 bases from J, leaving 14 bases between. The CDR3 loop spans 14 amino acids.

This chain links TRBV19 with TRBJ1-2; TRBD1 matches 9 bases. This CDR3 is 13 amino acids long. From germline, CDR1 is LNHDA and CDR2 SQIVND (reference sequence). Losses at the gene ends were 4 bases for V and 7 bases for J; bases not matched to a gene: 4. CDR3 DNA sequence: TGTGCCAGTAGTAAGGACAGGGGTATTGGCTACACCTTC. Amino acid sequence: CASSKDRGIGYTF.

V is TRBV2 and J is TRBJ2-1; D is ambiguous. The CDR3 covers 13 residues. V dropped 8 bases and J dropped 7 bases, with 15 bases sitting between them. Germline CDR1 is SNHLY and CDR2 is FYNNEI. For the CDR3, the DNA is TGTGCCAGCGCTTGGGTAGCCGGGAATGAGCAGTTCTTC. Translating gives CASAWVAGNEQFF.

The chain employs TRBV15 and TRBJ1-2; the D gene is possibly TRBD1 (5 bases). CDR3 length equals 15 residues. V lost 1 base, J lost 4 bases, and 13 bases lay in between. In germline, CDR1 is LNHNV, CDR2 YYDKDF (reference sequence). The CDR3 is CATSRGGGGGYGYTF. CDR3 sequence (DNA): TGTGCCACCAGCAGAGGGGGGGGAGGCGGCTATGGCTACACCTTC.

CDR3: CASSLGGTGGYGYTF. The CDR3 DNA reads as TGCGCCAGCAGCTTGGGAGGGACAGGGGGCTATGGCTACACCTTC. The chain combines TRBV5-1 with TRBJ1-2; 11 nucleotides align to TRBD1. Losses at the gene ends were 0 bases for V and 4 bases for J; bases not matched to a gene: 2. The germline V gene has CDR1 SGHRS and CDR2 YFSETQ. This CDR3 is 15 amino acids long.

The V call is TRBV29-1, the J call TRBJ1-1; D is ambiguous. The CDR3 runs 13 residues. In germline, CDR1 is SQVTM, CDR2 ANQGSEA. Trimming shortened V by 7 bases and J by 1 base, and 13 bases separated the two germline ends. The CDR3 sequence is CSAGGLGNTEAFF. DNA of the CDR3: TGCAGCGCCGGAGGGTTGGGGAACACTGAAGCTTTCTTT.

V usage is TRBV6-5 and J usage is TRBJ2-7, with 9 bases fitting TRBD1. CDR3 length equals 13 residues. Trimming removed 8 bases from V and 5 bases from J; junction bases left unmatched: 7. Germline V gene data show CDR1 as MNHEY and CDR2 as SVGAGI. This chain's CDR3 is CASGRTGANEQYF. CDR3 DNA: TGTGCCAGCGGCAGGACAGGGGCAAACGAGCAGTACTTC.

The chain recombines TRBV30 with TRBJ1-1; 9 bases align to TRBD1. Germline CDR1 is GTSNPN and CDR2 is SVGIG (reference sequence). The CDR3 sequence is 14 residues long. Trimming at V came to 4 bases and at J to 2 bases, leaving 5 bases not matched to a gene. CDR3 sequence reads: CAWTRDRVNTEAFF. As DNA, the CDR3 is TGTGCCTGGACCCGGGACAGGGTAAACACTGAAGCTTTCTTT.

CDR3 sequence reads: CASSPGGRSTNEKLFF. The CDR3 region has the DNA TGTGCCAGCAGCCCTGGGGGGAGATCAACTAATGAAAAACTGTTTTTT. V gene TRBV7-6 combines with J gene TRBJ1-4; TRBD1 might be the D (5 bases). Germline V CDR1 and CDR2: SGHVS, FNYEAQ. The CDR3 contains 16 residues. V was shortened by 5 bases and J by 0 bases, with 13 bases between the two germline ends.

The chain couples TRBV5-1 to TRBJ1-2; D may be TRBD1 (5 bases). Germline CDR1 reads SGHRS; CDR2 reads YFSETQ. The CDR3 has 13 amino acids. Between the trimmed V and J ends, which lost 0 bases and 4 bases, there was a span of 7 bases. CDR3 region: CASSLAGIYGYTF. The CDR3 DNA reads TGCGCCAGCAGCTTGGCAGGGATCTATGGCTACACCTTC.